This T cell receptor (beta chain) was recorded in a study of early T cells in non-severe SARS-CoV-2 infection (dated by TCRdb to the early 2020s). Regarding the study in general: Because TCR sequencing was done on bulk RNA from unsorted whole blood, the alpha and beta chains could not be paired. The investigation overall reported the following: Matching against VDJdb was skewed toward anti-spike CD8 responses, likely underestimated virus-specific expansions, and missed private and CD4 specificities.

This was a case-control study nested in a cohort of healthcare workers in London, UK, who had nasopharyngeal swab PCR tests and blood samples taken every week. Healthcare workers were enrolled in the week of the UK lockdown, from 23 to 31 March 2020, and were followed every week for up to roughly 16 weeks. This clonotype came up many times. What antigen it recognizes has not been identified. One base away there is no much larger clone; base qualities are not given. Libraries were made using 5' RACE. The sequencing machine was a NextSeq 500. Unique molecular identifiers were attached to individual cDNA molecules in the TCR library protocol so that sequencing error and PCR bias could be corrected. Both TCR alpha and beta chains were sequenced, and tight co-correlation was observed between alpha and beta sequence abundances in each sample. Per the original workflow: V gene, J gene and CDR3 annotation of TCR sequences was performed with Decombinator V4. Expanded TCRs were defined as changing significantly between any two time points under a Poisson model with p below 0.0001. TCR abundances were normalised to the total number of TCRs sequenced in each sample and reported as counts per million. TRAV1-2 paired with TRAJ12, TRAJ20 or TRAJ33 defined MAIT TCRs, while TRAV10 paired with TRAJ18 defined iNKT TCRs. A search of VDJdb, accessed on 1 November 2021, was run for TCRs annotated to CMV, EBV and SARS-CoV-2, with TCRs annotated for multiple antigens excluded. TCRdb trimmed the raw reads at Q25, called clones with MiXCR and kept productive beta chains. Every CDR3 protein is listed once, alongside the most common genes and DNA of its rows. The V and J calls reflect TCRdb's pipeline rather than the authors' work. In this sample the table shows about 66,000 distinct CDR3 sequences, about 13% of which occur a single time. Of the sample, over 6.5% falls within the top ten clones.

CDR1 and CDR2 are read off the germline V gene as ENHRY and SYGVKD. The CDR3 covers 12 residues, taking in both the cysteine and the phenylalanine. The sequence is cut down to CDR3 DNA, 36 bases in frame from base 1. V sheds 8 bases and J sheds 10 bases, leaving 15 bases between their ends. The specimen sequenced was whole blood. Rearrangement joined TRBV10-3 to TRBJ2-1, and possibly TRBD2, on 6 matching bases. This sequence originates from an adult who was a healthcare worker with PCR-confirmed SARS-CoV-2 infection or an uninfected control (not recorded which). In nucleotide form, the sequence is TGTGCCATCCGGGACTCGAATGGGGAGCAGTTCTTC. Translated, this is CAIRDSNGEQFF.